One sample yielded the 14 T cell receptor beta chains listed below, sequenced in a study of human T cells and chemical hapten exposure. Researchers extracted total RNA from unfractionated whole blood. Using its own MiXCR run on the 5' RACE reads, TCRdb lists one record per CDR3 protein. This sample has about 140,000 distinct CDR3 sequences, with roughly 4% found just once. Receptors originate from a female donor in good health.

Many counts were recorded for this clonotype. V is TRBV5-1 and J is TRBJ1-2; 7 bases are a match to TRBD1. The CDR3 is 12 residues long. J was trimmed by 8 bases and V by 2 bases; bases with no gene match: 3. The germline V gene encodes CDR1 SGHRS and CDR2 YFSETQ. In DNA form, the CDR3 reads TGCGCCAGCAGCTTAACAGGGGAAGGCTACACCTTC. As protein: CASSLTGEGYTF.

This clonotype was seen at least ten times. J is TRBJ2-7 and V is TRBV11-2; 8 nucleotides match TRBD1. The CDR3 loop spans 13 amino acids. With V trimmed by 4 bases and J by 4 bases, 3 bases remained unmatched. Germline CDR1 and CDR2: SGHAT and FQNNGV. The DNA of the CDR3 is TGTGCCAGCAGCTCCACAGGGGGGTACGAGCAGTACTTC. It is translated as CASSSTGGYEQYF.

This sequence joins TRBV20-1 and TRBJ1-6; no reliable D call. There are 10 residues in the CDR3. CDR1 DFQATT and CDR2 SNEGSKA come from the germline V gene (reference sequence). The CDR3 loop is CRGGNSPLHF. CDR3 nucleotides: TGCAGGGGAGGGAATTCACCCCTCCACTTT.

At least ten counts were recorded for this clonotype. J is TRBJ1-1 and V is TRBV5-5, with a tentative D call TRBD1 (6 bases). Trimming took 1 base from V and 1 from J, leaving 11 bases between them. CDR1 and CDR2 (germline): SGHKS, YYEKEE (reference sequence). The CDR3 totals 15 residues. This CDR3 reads CASSLLGHENTEAFF. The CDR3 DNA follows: TGTGCCAGCAGCTTGTTGGGACACGAGAACACTGAAGCTTTCTTT.

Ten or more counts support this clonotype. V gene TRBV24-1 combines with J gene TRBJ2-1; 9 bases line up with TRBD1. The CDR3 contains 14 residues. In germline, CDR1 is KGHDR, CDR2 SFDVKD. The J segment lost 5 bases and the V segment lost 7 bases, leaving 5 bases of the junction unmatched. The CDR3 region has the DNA TGTGCCACCAGGAACAGGGGGCTGGACAATGAGCAGTTCTTC. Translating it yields CATRNRGLDNEQFF.

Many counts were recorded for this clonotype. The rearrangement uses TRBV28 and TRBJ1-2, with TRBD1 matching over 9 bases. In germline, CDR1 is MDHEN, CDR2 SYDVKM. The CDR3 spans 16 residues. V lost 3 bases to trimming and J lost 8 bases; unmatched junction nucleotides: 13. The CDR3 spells CASSFRNPGQGGGYTF. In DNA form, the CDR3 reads TGTGCCAGCAGTTTTCGGAACCCGGGACAGGGTGGGGGCTACACCTTC.

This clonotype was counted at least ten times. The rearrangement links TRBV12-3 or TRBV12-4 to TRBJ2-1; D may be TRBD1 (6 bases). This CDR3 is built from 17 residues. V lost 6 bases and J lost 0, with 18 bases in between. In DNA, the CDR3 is TGTGCCAGCAGCTCCTCCCTCACAGGGAACTCCTACAATGAGCAGTTCTTC. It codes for CASSSSLTGNSYNEQFF.

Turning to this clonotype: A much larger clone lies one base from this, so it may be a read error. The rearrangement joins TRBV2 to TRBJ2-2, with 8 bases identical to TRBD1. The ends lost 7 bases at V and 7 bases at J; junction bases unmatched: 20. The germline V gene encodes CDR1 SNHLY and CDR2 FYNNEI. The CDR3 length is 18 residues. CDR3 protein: CASNTHGTGVGSGGELFF. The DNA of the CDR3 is TGTGCCAGCAACACTCACGGGACAGGCGTAGGATCGGGCGGGGAGCTGTTTTTT. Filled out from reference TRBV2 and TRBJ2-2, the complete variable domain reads EPEVTQTPSHQVTQMGQEVILRCVPISNHLYFYWYRQILGQKVEFLVSFYNNEISEKSEIFDDQFSVERPDGSNFTLKIRSTKLEDSAMYFCASNTHGTGVGSGGELFFGEGSRLTVL.

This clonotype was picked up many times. The CDR3 sequence is CASSLRGGGPWPQYF. The CDR3 DNA is TGTGCCAGCAGTTTAAGAGGGGGCGGCCCCTGGCCGCAGTACTTC. The rearrangement links TRBV27 to TRBJ2-7, with 7 bases identical to TRBD1. J gave up 9 bases and V 2 bases, and 13 bases lay outside the gene matches. The CDR3 spans 15 residues. CDR1 MNHEY and CDR2 SMNVEV come from the germline V gene (reference sequence).

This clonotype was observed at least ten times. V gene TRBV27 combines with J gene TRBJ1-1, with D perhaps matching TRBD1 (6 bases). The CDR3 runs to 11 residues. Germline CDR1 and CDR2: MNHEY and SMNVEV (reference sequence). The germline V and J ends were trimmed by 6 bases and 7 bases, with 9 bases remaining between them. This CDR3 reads CASRTGLEAFF. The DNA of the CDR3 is TGTGCCAGCAGAACAGGGCTTGAAGCTTTCTTT.

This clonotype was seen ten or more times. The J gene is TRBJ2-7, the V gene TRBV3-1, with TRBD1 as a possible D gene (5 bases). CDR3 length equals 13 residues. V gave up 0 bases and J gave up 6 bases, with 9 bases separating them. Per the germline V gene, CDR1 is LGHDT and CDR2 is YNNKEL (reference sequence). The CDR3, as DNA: TGTGCCAGCAGCCAAGATGGGGCTTTCGAGCAGTACTTC. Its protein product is CASSQDGAFEQYF.

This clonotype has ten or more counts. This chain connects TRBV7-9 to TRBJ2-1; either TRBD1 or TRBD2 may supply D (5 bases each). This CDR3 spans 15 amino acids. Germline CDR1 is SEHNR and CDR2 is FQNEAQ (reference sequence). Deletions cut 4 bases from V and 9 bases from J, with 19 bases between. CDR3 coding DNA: TGTGCCAGCAGCTCAGGGAGTAGGCTAGCAGCTGAGCAGTTCTTC. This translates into CASSSGSRLAAEQFF.

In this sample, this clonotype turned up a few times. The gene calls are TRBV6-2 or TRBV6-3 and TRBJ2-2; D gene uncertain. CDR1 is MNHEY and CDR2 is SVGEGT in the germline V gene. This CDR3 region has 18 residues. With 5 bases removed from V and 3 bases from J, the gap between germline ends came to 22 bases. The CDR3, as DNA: TGTGCCAGCAGTACCCCTGGTTTCGGACGAACGCACACCGGGGAGCTGTTTTTT. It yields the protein CASSTPGFGRTHTGELFF.

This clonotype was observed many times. The CDR3 here is CASSHTRTGGNYEQYF. The CDR3 coding sequence is TGTGCCAGCAGCCACACTCGGACAGGGGGTAACTACGAGCAGTACTTC. This sequence joins TRBV4-2 and TRBJ2-7; 10 bases match TRBD1. J lost 3 bases, V lost 3 bases, and 8 bases had no gene match. CDR1 and CDR2 (germline): LGHNA, YNFKEQ. CDR3 length equals 16 residues.